Included here is one T cell receptor (beta chain) sequence, with context. The sample holds many counts of this clonotype. Its antigen has not been determined. Per-base quality was not reported, and no clone a single base away is much larger than it. The sample's treatment or condition label, in plain terms: in vitro stimulation with specific CMV peptide epitopes to enrich CMV-specific T cells. The V end loses 5 bases and the J end loses 6 bases, and a stretch of 9 bases separates them. The germline V gene sets CDR1 to SGHVS and CDR2 to FNYEAQ. Taken from cysteine to phenylalanine, the CDR3 has 12 residues. Just the 36-base CDR3 DNA is kept, in frame starting at base 1. The data were produced on an Illumina HiSeq 1500. TCRdb itself trimmed the public reads at Q25 with fastp, ran MiXCR and retained productive beta chains. Rows are unified per CDR3 protein, each entry keeping the most common DNA and genes. Counted in this sample were about 830,000 distinct CDR3 sequences; 32% of them appeared once. The top ten constitute 9.5% to 15% of the sample.

The data stem from a study of T cell repertoires in cytomegalovirus infection (dated by TCRdb to between 2018 and 2021). A note on the overall study: Alongside well-studied HLA-B-restricted epitopes, the peptide stimulations were aimed at recently identified HLA-C-restricted CMV epitopes, whose presentation resists viral immunomodulation. Donor HLA type was relevant to the analysis, as public TCR beta signatures indicated carriage of CMV infection together with the matching HLA type. The study at large found these results: The ex vivo response was dominated by HLA-C-restricted CMV-specific TCR beta clonotypes, which also provided the single most frequent clonotype in two of eight donors. In both this cohort and an independent roughly 350-donor cohort, the cumulative frequency of public TCR beta family members distinguished carriers of CMV infection plus the relevant HLA type.

The receptor was isolated from a human donor in good health (CMV status not recorded). Some clones in this sample may be carry-over from other donors' samples. The sample in question was cultured CD8+ T cells from PBMCs, obtained from culture after CMV antigen stimulation. The chain is made from TRBV7-6 and TRBJ2-3; the D assignment is uncertain and may be TRBD1 or TRBD2, with 5 bases supporting each. In nucleotides, the sequence is TGTGCCAGCAGCGGGACGGGGGATACGCAGTATTTT. It codes for CASSGTGDTQYF.